The rows below give T cell receptor beta chains drawn from one sample of a study of T cell responses to AZD1222 COVID-19 vaccine. Some clones are missing from TCRdb's copy, which holds only in-frame ones; the method was immunoSEQ multiplex PCR. The table records 150,000 to 200,000 clones, roughly nine tenths of them present only once. Sample: peripheral blood, taken on day 0 of AZD1222 vaccination. The receptors shown here come from an adult in good health. Each CDR3 is given without its conserved first and last residue.

v_call,j_call,cdr3_aa
TRBV10-3,TRBJ2-5,AISEGSGRARRRIQETQY
TRBV29-1,TRBJ1-1,SAARGTNTEAF
TRBV5-1,TRBJ2-2,ASRAGTGVLSGELF
TRBV27,TRBJ2-7,ASDCRDGEGREPYEQY
TRBV6-5,TRBJ1-2,ASRPAGEVVYGYT
TRBV28,TRBJ2-7,ASQGPYEQY
TRBV30,TRBJ2-5,ACRTSGQETQY
TRBV5-4,TRBJ1-4,ASSFGTGEKLF
TRBV7-2,TRBJ2-7,ASSLEGQFYEQY
TRBV5-4,TRBJ2-5,ASSLSEFKETQY
TRBV5-1,TRBJ1-6,ASSLGQGAGSPLH
TRBV19,TRBJ1-1,ASSNKGDTEAF
TRBV4-2,TRBJ2-7,ASSQGSPRDRPYEQY
TRBV10-3,TRBJ2-1,AIQDRVRDEQF
TRBV5-1,TRBJ2-5,ASSLTSGQETQY
TRBV2,TRBJ1-1,ASSKGQAEAF
TRBV27,TRBJ2-1,ASSNYRDRGPGPF
TRBV5-1,TRBJ2-3,ASSLSLGTDTQY
TRBV30,TRBJ2-3,AWRRAGVWKSTDTQY
TRBV9,TRBJ2-1,ASSPWEGSEQF
TRBV5-1,TRBJ2-7,ASSARGGPRRDFPYEQY
TRBV3-1/TRBV3-2,TRBJ2-7,ASSPRLADFYEQY
TRBV5-8,TRBJ2-1,ASSLGLVQTSSYNEQF
TRBV6-4,TRBJ2-1,ASTIRGSGGDNEQF
TRBV6-5,TRBJ1-1,ASRQGRRNTEAF
TRBV5-1,TRBJ1-2,ASSLGGTGPYGYT
TRBV6-1,TRBJ1-1,ASREDGRGTEAF
TRBV7-9,TRBJ2-7,ASSLVRQGAYEQY
TRBV4-1,TRBJ2-3,ASSQEGLAESTDTQY
TRBV6-5,TRBJ1-5,ASSRSGNQPQH
TRBV7-9,TRBJ1-3,ASSWPGQGIVRGNTIY
TRBV10-3,TRBJ1-5,AISGTPEGQPQH
TRBV6-1,TRBJ1-4,ASSEVFRDRVEKLF
TRBV28,TRBJ1-2,ASSGGGYGYT
TRBV3-1/TRBV3-2,TRBJ1-1,ASSQEGRAEAF
TRBV19,TRBJ1-4,ASSQGNRDANEKLF
TRBV27,TRBJ2-1,ASSSSGSSYNEQF
TRBV28,TRBJ2-7,ASSLGTGGYEQY
TRBV12-3/TRBV12-4,TRBJ1-2,ASSPGARAYT
TRBV5-6,TRBJ1-2,ASSAGPGQGHYGYT
TRBV5-1,TRBJ2-3,ASSLVGQGSTDTQY
TRBV4-1,TRBJ2-7,ASSQNLYEQY
TRBV9,TRBJ1-6,ASSVGRASHNSPLH
TRBV18,TRBJ2-1,ASSLLQDRGRNEQF
TRBV10-2,TRBJ1-1,ASSELLGVGTEAF
TRBV6-5,TRBJ2-7,ASSYSSPGQGYEQY
TRBV7-2,TRBJ2-7,ASSLTGTTYEQY
TRBV6-1,TRBJ2-3,ASSEALRVTQY
TRBV19,TRBJ2-3,ASSSPRPRAGGPPDTQY
TRBV7-9,TRBJ2-1,ASSLGWGGRSNNEQF
TRBV2,TRBJ1-1,AVTTGALNTEAF
TRBV5-3,TRBJ1-2,ARKGGLANYGYT
TRBV9,TRBJ2-5,ASSAGTSGRLQY
TRBV18,TRBJ1-4,ASSPVRGNEKLF
TRBV3-1/TRBV3-2,TRBJ2-2,ASSKGGGPNTGELF